These 4 T cell receptor beta chains share one sample of origin, sequenced in a study of blood T cell repertoires in COVID-19. Repertoires were generated with immunoSEQ multiplex PCR, while TCRdb's copy carries only in-frame clones and drops some. The sample carries some 240,000 clones, 75% to 90% recorded once. Material: peripheral blood. The receptor set was obtained from an older woman with COVID-19, enrolled during active disease.

The CDR3 bases are TGCGCCAGCAGCTTTCCGGGACTCAGCGACGTCCTGACTTTC. This gives the protein CASSFPGLSDVLTF. The gene calls are TRBV5-1 and TRBJ2-6; D possibly corresponds to TRBD2 (6 bases). V was clipped by 2 bases and J by 11 bases, with 14 bases between them. The CDR3 runs 14 residues. The germline gives CDR1 SGHRS, CDR2 YFSETQ.

CDR3 DNA sequence: TGTGCCAGCAACCCCCCTAAGCGGGAGGGTAACAATGAGCAGTTCTTC. It codes for CASNPPKREGNNEQFF. The genes are TRBV5-4 and TRBJ2-1; 10 positions match TRBD2. V lost 6 bases and J lost 5; bases outside the gene matches: 11. Germline CDR1 is SGHNT and CDR2 is YYREEE (reference sequence). This CDR3 has 16 amino acids. Full variable domain (remainder filled in from reference TRBV5-4 and TRBJ2-1): ETGVTQSPTHLIKTRGQQVTLRCSSQSGHNTVSWYQQALGQGPQFIFQYYREEENGRGNFPPRFSGLQFPNYSSELNVNALELDDSALYLCASNPPKREGNNEQFFGPGTRLTVL.

V is TRBV5-1 and J is TRBJ2-2; 11 positions agree with TRBD1. The CDR3 spans 17 residues. Per germline, CDR1 SGHRS and CDR2 YFSETQ. After removal of 2 bases from V and 3 bases from J, the junction contained 6 bases not matched to a gene. The CDR3 DNA reads TGCGCCAGCAGCTTCCCCCCGGGACAGGGGGACACCGGGGAGCTGTTTTTT. Amino acid sequence: CASSFPPGQGDTGELFF.

The rearrangement joins TRBV5-1 to TRBJ2-5; 10 nucleotides agree with TRBD2. Losses at the gene ends were 1 base for V and 2 bases for J; bases not matched to a gene: 11. This CDR3 has 18 residues. Germline CDR1 and CDR2: SGHRS and YFSETQ. The CDR3 is CASSLPPRLAGAQETQYF. In DNA form, the CDR3 reads TGCGCCAGCAGCTTGCCTCCCAGGCTAGCGGGAGCACAAGAGACCCAGTACTTC.